These 25 T cell receptor beta chains were sequenced from one sample in a study of T cell responses to AZD1222 COVID-19 vaccine. Generated by immunoSEQ multiplex PCR, the TCRdb table keeps only in-frame clones and is missing some. The top ten hold less than 25% of the sample, which has fewer than 110,000 clones, 90% to 95% seen once. The material was peripheral blood, obtained on day 0 of AZD1222 vaccination. Receptors originate from an adult in good health.

The chain uses TRBV6-5 and TRBJ1-1, with a possible D match to TRBD1 (6 bases). The ends were cut back, 5 bases at V and 7 bases at J, with 14 bases in the middle. CDR1 and CDR2 from the germline V gene are MNHEY and SVGAGI. The CDR3 runs to 13 residues. This CDR3 is CASSPEATGEAFF. CDR3 DNA sequence: TGTGCCAGCAGTCCTGAGGCGACAGGTGAAGCTTTCTTT.

The J gene is TRBJ2-3, the V gene TRBV7-2; perhaps TRBD1 as D (6 bases). CDR1 and CDR2 from the germline V gene are SGHTA and FQGNSA. V shed 1 base and J shed 1 base, with 15 bases lying between them. The CDR3 is 17 amino acids. CDR3 loop: CASSLGLQGSGTDTQYF. The CDR3 region has the DNA TGTGCCAGCAGCTTAGGACTTCAGGGGTCGGGCACAGATACGCAGTATTTT.

The V gene is TRBV5-6, the J gene TRBJ1-5; TRBD1 is a possible D gene (5 bases). Per the germline V gene, CDR1 is SGHDT and CDR2 is YYEEEE. This CDR3 region has 14 residues. The V end was cut by 1 base, the J end by 7 bases, with 12 bases between. DNA of the CDR3: TGTGCCAGCAGCTTGATAGCAGGGAACCAGCCCCAGCATTTT. This sequence encodes CASSLIAGNQPQHF.

The chain recombines TRBV6-5 with TRBJ1-2, with D possibly being TRBD1 (5 bases). Trimming stripped 0 bases from V and 1 base from J, with 6 bases between. From germline, CDR1 is MNHEY and CDR2 SVGAGI. The CDR3 is 14 amino acids. CDR3 nucleotide sequence: TGTGCCAGCAGTTACTCGGGGCTTAACTATGGCTACACCTTC. Protein: CASSYSGLNYGYTF.

The chain joins TRBV27 to TRBJ2-2; D not resolved. CDR1 and CDR2 from the germline V gene are MNHEY and SMNVEV (reference sequence). V dropped 6 bases and J dropped 3 bases, with 14 bases sitting between them. The CDR3 totals 15 residues. CDR3 sequence reads: CASRDGAMDTGELFF. The CDR3 DNA follows: TGTGCCAGCAGGGACGGTGCTATGGACACCGGGGAGCTGTTTTTT.

This rearrangement joins TRBV5-1 to TRBJ1-1; the D gene is possibly TRBD1 (5 bases). Germline CDR1 is SGHRS and CDR2 is YFSETQ. The CDR3 runs 13 residues. Trimming pared 4 bases from V and 5 bases from J, leaving 12 bases between. CDR3 sequence reads: CASSVRVETEAFF. In nucleotides, the CDR3 is TGCGCCAGCAGCGTCAGGGTTGAGACTGAAGCTTTCTTT.

The rearrangement uses TRBV11-3 and TRBJ2-7; the D gene is possibly TRBD2 (6 bases). V shed 1 base and J shed 3 bases, with 10 bases lying between them. Per the germline V gene, CDR1 is SGHNT and CDR2 is YENEEA. The CDR3 extends over 14 amino acids. Here the CDR3 DNA reads TGTGCCAGCAGCTTAGGAGCGGGTGACTACGAGCAGTACTTC. Protein sequence: CASSLGAGDYEQYF. The full variable domain, completed using reference TRBV11-3 and TRBJ2-7, is EAGVVQSPRYKIIEKKQPVAFWCNPISGHNTLYWYLQNLGQGPELLIRYENEEAVDDSQLPKDRFSAERLKGVDSTLKIQPAELGDSAVYLCASSLGAGDYEQYFGPGTRLTVT.

The CDR3 sequence: CASSLATGGHSEAFF. DNA for the CDR3: TGTGCCAGCAGCTTAGCAACAGGGGGTCACTCTGAAGCTTTCTTT. The V gene is TRBV7-2, the J gene TRBJ1-1; TRBD1 matches at 8 bases. V lost 0 bases to trimming and J lost 6 bases; unmatched junction nucleotides: 6. CDR1 SGHTA and CDR2 FQGNSA come from the germline V gene. The CDR3 covers 15 residues.

The V gene is TRBV5-1, the J gene TRBJ2-1, with D possibly TRBD2 on 5 matching bases. Trimming took off 0 bases at V and 4 bases at J, with 8 bases between the two ends. The germline CDR1 and CDR2 sequences are SGHRS and YFSETQ. The CDR3 spans 14 residues. This chain's CDR3 is CASSLADYYNEQFF. CDR3 nucleotides: TGCGCCAGCAGCTTGGCTGACTATTACAATGAGCAGTTCTTC. Supplemented by reference TRBV5-1 and TRBJ2-1, the full variable domain reads KAGVTQTPRYLIKTRGQQVTLSCSPISGHRSVSWYQQTPGQGLQFLFEYFSETQRNKGNFPGRFSGRQFSNSRSEMNVSTLELGDSALYLCASSLADYYNEQFFGPGTRLTVL.

CDR3 sequence reads: CASSLSRVYGYTF. The DNA of the CDR3 is TGTGCCAGCAGTTTGTCCAGGGTATATGGCTACACCTTC. The chain employs TRBV12-3 or TRBV12-4 and TRBJ1-2; a possible D gene is TRBD1 (5 bases). V was pared by 3 bases and J by 5 bases, with 10 bases between. The CDR3 loop spans 13 amino acids.

The CDR3 coding sequence is TGTGCCAGTAGTTCTACAGGGATGGGGGCCAACGTCCTGACTTTC. It specifies CASSSTGMGANVLTF. J is TRBJ2-6 and V is TRBV19, with D perhaps TRBD1 (6 bases). The CDR3 totals 15 residues. Trimming cost V 5 bases and J 4 bases, with 12 bases left between them. CDR1 and CDR2 from the germline V gene are LNHDA and SQIVND (reference sequence).

The chain has TRBV16 and TRBJ1-5, with D perhaps matching TRBD1 (5 bases). The CDR3 loop spans 16 amino acids. V shed 2 bases and J shed 3 bases, with 14 bases lying between them. CDR1 KGHSY and CDR2 FQNENV come from the germline V gene. CDR3 loop: CASSQVTQEFNQPQHF. The CDR3 bases are TGTGCCAGCAGCCAAGTTACACAGGAATTCAATCAGCCCCAGCATTTT. Combining the CDR3 with reference TRBV16 and TRBJ1-5 gives the whole variable domain GEEVAQTPKHLVRGEGQKAKLYCAPIKGHSYVFWYQQVLKNEFKFLISFQNENVFDETGMPKERFSAKCLPNSPCSLEIQATKLEDSAVYFCASSQVTQEFNQPQHFGDGTRLSIL.

The chain uses TRBV6-1 and TRBJ2-5; D is ambiguous. CDR3 size: 14 residues. Trimming removed 2 bases at V and 2 bases at J, with 9 bases between. From germline, CDR1 is MNHNS and CDR2 SASEGT. The CDR3 spells CASSESGRQETQYF. DNA of the CDR3: TGTGCCAGCAGTGAAAGTGGACGTCAAGAGACCCAGTACTTC.

The rearrangement links TRBV5-6 to TRBJ2-7; D unresolved. V was shortened by 4 bases and J by 5 bases, with 13 bases between the two germline ends. The CDR3 has 13 residues. Germline V gives CDR1 SGHDT, CDR2 YYEEEE. The chain's CDR3 is CASSANRGHEQYF. The DNA of the CDR3 is TGTGCCAGCAGCGCCAATAGAGGACACGAGCAGTACTTC.

This clone came up a few times. The V call is TRBV7-2, the J call TRBJ1-2; D remains ambiguous. The CDR3 extends over 15 amino acids. Germline V gives CDR1 SGHTA, CDR2 FQGNSA. V lost 3 bases and J lost 0, with 11 bases in between. This chain's CDR3 is CASSLRREANYGYTF. In nucleotides, the CDR3 is TGTGCCAGCAGCTTGAGGAGGGAAGCTAACTATGGCTACACCTTC.

This clone has just a few counts. The chain employs TRBV19 and TRBJ1-5, with TRBD1 matching 8 bases. V shed 3 bases, J shed 5 bases, and the junction held 6 bases outside the gene matches. CDR1 and CDR2 (germline): LNHDA, SQIVND (reference sequence). The CDR3 totals 15 residues. CDR3: CASSIRGQGHQPQHF. The CDR3 nucleotides are TGTGCCAGTAGTATTAGAGGACAGGGTCATCAGCCCCAGCATTTT.

This chain joins TRBV6-5 and TRBJ2-7, with D hard to call. The CDR3 sequence is 14 residues long. Germline V gene sequence: CDR1 MNHEY, CDR2 SVGAGI. V was shortened by 4 bases and J by 2 bases, with 12 bases between the two germline ends. The chain's CDR3 is CASSSRNSAYEQYF. The CDR3 DNA is TGTGCCAGCAGTTCCCGGAACAGTGCCTACGAGCAGTACTTC.

The chain uses TRBV2 and TRBJ1-5; no clear D. The CDR3 length is 15 residues. Germline V CDR1 and CDR2: SNHLY, FYNNEI. The germline V and J ends were trimmed by 4 bases and 1 base, with 11 bases remaining between them. The CDR3 sequence: CASSVKGRSNQPQHF. As DNA, the CDR3 is TGTGCCAGCAGTGTCAAAGGACGGAGCAATCAGCCCCAGCATTTT.

J is TRBJ2-5 and V is TRBV5-1; D gene unclear. The CDR3 is made up of 13 amino acids. Trimming removed 0 bases from V and 5 bases from J, with 8 bases in between. Germline V gives CDR1 SGHRS, CDR2 YFSETQ. This CDR3 reads CASSLAPVETQYF. CDR3 in DNA: TGCGCCAGCAGCTTGGCGCCTGTGGAGACCCAGTACTTC.

V usage is TRBV5-4 and J usage is TRBJ1-5; D gene ambiguous. V was pared by 0 bases and J by 2 bases, with 6 bases between. Per the germline V gene, CDR1 is SGHNT and CDR2 is YYREEE (reference sequence). This CDR3 is built from 14 residues. For the CDR3, the DNA is TGTGCCAGCAGCTTGGAGGGTGGCAATCAGCCCCAGCATTTT. This gives the protein CASSLEGGNQPQHF.

This chain uses TRBV7-8 with TRBJ1-2, with D unresolved. CDR3 length: 15 residues. Germline-derived CDR1 and CDR2 are SGHVS and FQNEAQ. Trimming took 1 base from V and 6 from J, leaving 15 bases between them. As DNA, the CDR3 is TGTGCCAGCAGCTTAGTGGCCGGGTCCAACAATGGCTACACCTTC. Its translation: CASSLVAGSNNGYTF.

This clone was seen a single time. The genes are TRBV3-1 (or the pseudogene TRBV3-2) and TRBJ1-1; TRBD1 might be the D (5 bases). The ends were cut back, 4 bases at V and 4 bases at J, with 16 bases in the middle. This CDR3 contains 15 residues. The germline gives CDR1 LGHDT, CDR2 YNNKEL (reference sequence). This CDR3 is CASSPSVGVGTEAFF. In nucleotides, the CDR3 is TGTGCCAGCAGCCCCTCGGTAGGGGTTGGCACTGAAGCTTTCTTT.

The chain couples TRBV10-3 to TRBJ2-3, with 13 bases aligning to TRBD2. The CDR3 runs to 17 residues. J was trimmed by 1 base and V by 6 bases; bases with no gene match: 7. Germline CDR1 and CDR2: ENHRY and SYGVKD. DNA of the CDR3: TGTGCCATCAGAAAATCTACTAGCGGGGGGGGCACAGATACGCAGTATTTT. Translation: CAIRKSTSGGGTDTQYF.

V usage is TRBV10-3 and J usage is TRBJ2-7; no reliable D call. This CDR3 region has 15 residues. The V end lost 0 bases, the J end lost 0 bases, and 9 bases lay between the germline ends. Germline CDR1 ENHRY, CDR2 SYGVKD. CDR3 DNA sequence: TGTGCCATCAGTGAGTCTGTGTCCTTCTCCTACGAGCAGTACTTC. Its translation is CAISESVSFSYEQYF.

The chain is built from TRBV18 and TRBJ1-1; TRBD1 might be the D (5 bases). This CDR3 is 13 amino acids long. V was pared by 4 bases and J by 11 bases, with 17 bases between. Germline assignment: CDR1 KGHSH and CDR2 LQKENI. The CDR3 nucleotides read TGTGCCAGCTCACAGGGGCTGAGGAGTTGGGCTTTCTTT. It translates to CASSQGLRSWAFF.